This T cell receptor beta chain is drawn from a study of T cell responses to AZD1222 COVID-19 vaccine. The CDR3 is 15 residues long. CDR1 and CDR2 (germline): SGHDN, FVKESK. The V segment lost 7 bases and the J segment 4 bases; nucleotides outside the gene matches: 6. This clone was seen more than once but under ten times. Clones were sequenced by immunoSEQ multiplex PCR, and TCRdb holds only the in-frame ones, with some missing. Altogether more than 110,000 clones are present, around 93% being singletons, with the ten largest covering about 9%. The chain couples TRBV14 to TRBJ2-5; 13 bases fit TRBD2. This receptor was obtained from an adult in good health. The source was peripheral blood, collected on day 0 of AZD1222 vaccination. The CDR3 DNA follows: TGTGCCAGCAACATGGGACTAGCGGGGACAGAGACCCAGTACTTC. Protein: CASNMGLAGTETQYF.